This TCR beta chain was identified during a study of T cells and Merkel cell carcinoma outcomes. Produced via immunoSEQ multiplex PCR; TCRdb's table is partial and in-frame only. Here the sample spans 4,000 to 5,000 clones, over 90% being singletons. The table lists this clone with a count of one. The CDR3 runs 16 residues. V lost 5 bases, J lost 5 bases, and 10 bases stayed unmatched. Per the germline V gene, CDR1 is MGHRA and CDR2 is YSYEKL. Material: tumor tissue from Merkel cell carcinoma. The V call is TRBV4-1, the J call TRBJ2-2; TRBD2 agrees at 8 bases. This receptor was identified in a human donor with Merkel cell carcinoma. CDR3 nucleotide sequence: TGCGCCAGCAGCGTTGAAAGCGGGGGCAGTACCGGGGAGCTGTTTTTT. Residues: CASSVESGGSTGELFF.